These T cell receptor beta chains were read from a single sample in a study of blood T cell repertoires in COVID-19. The repertoire was sequenced with immunoSEQ multiplex PCR; TCRdb's copy has only in-frame clones and lacks some. The sample records roughly 300,000 clones, approximately 90% being singletons. Sequenced: PBMCs or T cells enriched from blood (not recorded which). These receptors were obtained from a man under 40 who had recovered from COVID-19. Each CDR3 is given with its conserved first and last residue.

v_call,j_call,cdr3_aa
TRBV5-1,TRBJ1-3,CASSLGDRARSGNTIYF
TRBV27,TRBJ1-5,CASSPWTDGNQPQHF
TRBV5-1,TRBJ1-2,CASSLGMRQGAGGYTF
TRBV10-3,TRBJ1-3,CAIRPGQGIMRKNTIYF
TRBV2,TRBJ2-2,CASKLATNTGELFF
TRBV5-1,TRBJ2-3,CASSLVLLASSTDTQYF
TRBV29-1,TRBJ1-2,CSAVPGQGLYF
TRBV27,TRBJ2-7,CASSSAGSYEQYF
TRBV6-2/TRBV6-3,TRBJ2-1,CASSDALADPYNEQFF
TRBV10-2,TRBJ2-3,CASSGKREISTDTQYF
TRBV7-8,TRBJ1-1,CASSFTGSTEAFF
TRBV2,TRBJ1-1,CASRAGIMNTEAFF
TRBV2,TRBJ1-4,CASRVQGAGEKLFF
TRBV28,TRBJ1-2,CASSLQGYGYTF
TRBV3-1/TRBV3-2,TRBJ2-1,CASSQSGQGVVNEQFF
TRBV7-9,TRBJ1-2,CASSLVAVNYGYTF
TRBV9,TRBJ1-1,CASSSTQGGTEAFF
TRBV7-2,TRBJ2-7,CASSFLDSRSYEQYF
TRBV7-8,TRBJ2-7,CASSLVRARGGGYEQYF
TRBV2,TRBJ1-2,CASSAGQGSIGYGYTF
TRBV2,TRBJ1-5,CASSRTGGSNQPQHF
TRBV7-9,TRBJ2-5,CASSLTPPRGETQYF
TRBV5-6,TRBJ2-4,CASSSGTSGVLAKNIQYF
TRBV11-3,TRBJ2-1,CASSLSSVGLAGYNEQFF
TRBV27,TRBJ2-7,CARGRDEQYF
TRBV27,TRBJ2-3,CASSPHSSTDTQYF
TRBV21-1,TRBJ1-6,CASSRLKYNLPYNSPLHF
TRBV6-5,TRBJ2-5,CASSYAGRGQETQYF
TRBV4-1,TRBJ2-1,CASSQDGLAGDNEQFF
TRBV28,TRBJ1-2,CASSLWRRSSNYGYTF
TRBV4-1,TRBJ2-7,CASSQDSTGTGVNEQYF
TRBV12-2,TRBJ2-1,CASRINRGEQFF
TRBV28,TRBJ1-4,CAIRTGRGEKLFF
TRBV7-2,TRBJ1-5,CASSLVTGGGQPQHF
TRBV12-3/TRBV12-4,TRBJ1-1,CASTYQGGTEAFF
TRBV3-1/TRBV3-2,TRBJ1-4,CASSRIGQGEAEKLFF
TRBV6-5,TRBJ2-7,CASSRTSGNYEQYF
TRBV28,TRBJ2-1,CASSTAGTSGYNEQFF
TRBV6-1,TRBJ2-1,CASSAGTDPPRNEQFF
TRBV19,TRBJ1-1,CASSYTAGRMNTEAFF
TRBV11-2,TRBJ1-3,CASSLEGTVGNTIYF
TRBV4-2,TRBJ2-1,CASSRLASDEQFF
TRBV19,TRBJ1-5,CASSGQNNQPQHF
TRBV5-5,TRBJ1-2,CASSLSPGTGNYGYTF
TRBV10-2,TRBJ2-5,CASSESKWALETQYF
TRBV10-2,TRBJ2-3,CAVAGLAEDTQYF
TRBV20-1,TRBJ1-5,CSASVPGQVRGNQPQHF
TRBV6-6,TRBJ1-2,CASSPGTGLNLVYGYTF